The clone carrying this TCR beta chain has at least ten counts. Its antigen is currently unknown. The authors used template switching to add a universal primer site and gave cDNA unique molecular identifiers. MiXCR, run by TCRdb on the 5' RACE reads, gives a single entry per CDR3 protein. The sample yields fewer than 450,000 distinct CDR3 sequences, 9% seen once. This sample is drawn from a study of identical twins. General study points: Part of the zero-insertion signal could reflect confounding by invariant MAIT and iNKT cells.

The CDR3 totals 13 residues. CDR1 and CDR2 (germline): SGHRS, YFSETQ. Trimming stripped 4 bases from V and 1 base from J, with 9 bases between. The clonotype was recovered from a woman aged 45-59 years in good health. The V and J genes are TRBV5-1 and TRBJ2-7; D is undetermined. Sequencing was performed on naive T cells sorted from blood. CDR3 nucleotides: TGCGCCAGCAGCCCCGACGGTTCCTACGAGCAGTACGTC. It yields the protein CASSPDGSYEQYV.